The present T cell receptor beta chain was sequenced within a study of beta chain features in type 1 diabetes. The study's findings and limits: Moderate but significant shortening of TCRB CDR3s was recorded in all four CD4+ subsets from Type 1 diabetes patients.

This clone has a handful of counts. As yet, its antigen is unknown. Other DNA sequences from this sample encode an identical CDR3 as well. The CDR3 is 13 residues long. Germline V gene lookup returns CDR1 SQVTM and CDR2 ANQGSEA. Trimming pared 6 bases from V and 0 bases from J, leaving 11 bases between. Isolated RNA was reverse transcribed in full, so expressed TCRB transcripts were sequenced. The method was immunoSEQ multiplex PCR; TCRdb's version includes in-frame clones alone and lacks a portion of them. Among 390,000 or so clones, roughly 13% were seen once, and the ten largest hold around 0.035%. This clonotype was sampled from a man under 40 in good health. The V and J genes are TRBV29-1 and TRBJ1-1, with D maybe TRBD1 (6 bases). Specimen: naive CD4+ T cells from blood. DNA for the CDR3: TGCAGCGTAGGGGGGCTCATGAACACTGAAGCTTTCTTT. Translated: CSVGGLMNTEAFF.